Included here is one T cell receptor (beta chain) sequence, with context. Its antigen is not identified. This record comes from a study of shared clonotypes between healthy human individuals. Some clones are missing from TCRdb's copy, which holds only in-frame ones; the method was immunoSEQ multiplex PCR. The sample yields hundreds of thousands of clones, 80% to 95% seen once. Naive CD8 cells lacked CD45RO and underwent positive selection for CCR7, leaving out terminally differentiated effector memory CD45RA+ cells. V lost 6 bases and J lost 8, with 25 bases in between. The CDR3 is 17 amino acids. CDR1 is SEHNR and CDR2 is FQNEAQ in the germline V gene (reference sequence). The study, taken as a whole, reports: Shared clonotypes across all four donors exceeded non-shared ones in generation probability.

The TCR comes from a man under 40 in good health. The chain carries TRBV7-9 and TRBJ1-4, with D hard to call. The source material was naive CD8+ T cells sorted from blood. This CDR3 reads CASSFFRDATPEEKLFF. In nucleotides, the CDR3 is TGTGCCAGCAGTTTTTTTCGAGACGCTACCCCAGAGGAAAAACTGTTTTTT.